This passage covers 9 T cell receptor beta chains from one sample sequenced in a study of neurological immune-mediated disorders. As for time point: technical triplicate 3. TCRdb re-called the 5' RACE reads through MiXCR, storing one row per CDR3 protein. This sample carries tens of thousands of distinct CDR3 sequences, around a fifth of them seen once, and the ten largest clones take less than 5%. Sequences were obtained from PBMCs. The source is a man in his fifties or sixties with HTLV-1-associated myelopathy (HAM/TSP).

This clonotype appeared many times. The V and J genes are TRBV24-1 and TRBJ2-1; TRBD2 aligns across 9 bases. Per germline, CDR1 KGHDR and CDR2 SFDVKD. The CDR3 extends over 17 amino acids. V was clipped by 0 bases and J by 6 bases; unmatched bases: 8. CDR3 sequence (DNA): TGTGCCACCAGTGATTTGCAACCGCGGGAGGGTCGCAATGAGCAGTTCTTC. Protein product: CATSDLQPREGRNEQFF.

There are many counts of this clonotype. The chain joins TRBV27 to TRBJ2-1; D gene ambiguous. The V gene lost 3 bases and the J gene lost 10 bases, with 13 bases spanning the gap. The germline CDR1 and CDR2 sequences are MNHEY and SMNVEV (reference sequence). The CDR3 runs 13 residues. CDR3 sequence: CASSFDGLGEQFF. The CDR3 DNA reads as TGTGCCAGCAGTTTTGACGGCCTTGGGGAGCAGTTCTTC.

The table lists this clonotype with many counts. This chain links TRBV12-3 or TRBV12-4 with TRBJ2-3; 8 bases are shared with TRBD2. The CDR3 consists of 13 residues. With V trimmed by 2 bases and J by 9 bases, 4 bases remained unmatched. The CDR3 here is CASSLSGLETQYF. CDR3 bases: TGTGCCAGCAGTTTATCGGGACTAGAGACGCAGTATTTT.

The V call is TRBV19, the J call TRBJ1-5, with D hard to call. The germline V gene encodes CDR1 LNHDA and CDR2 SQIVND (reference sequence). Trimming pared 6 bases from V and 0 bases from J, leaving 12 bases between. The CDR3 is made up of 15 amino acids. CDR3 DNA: TGTGCCAGTAGCCTAGCCTATCCTAGCAATCAGCCCCAGCATTTT. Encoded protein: CASSLAYPSNQPQHF.

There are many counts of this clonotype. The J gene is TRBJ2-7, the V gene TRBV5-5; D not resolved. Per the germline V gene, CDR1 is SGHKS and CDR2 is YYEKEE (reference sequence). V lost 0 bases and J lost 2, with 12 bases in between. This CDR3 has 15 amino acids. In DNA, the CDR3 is TGTGCCAGCAGCTTGGGTCCAGGAGCACCCTACGAGCAGTACTTC. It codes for CASSLGPGAPYEQYF.

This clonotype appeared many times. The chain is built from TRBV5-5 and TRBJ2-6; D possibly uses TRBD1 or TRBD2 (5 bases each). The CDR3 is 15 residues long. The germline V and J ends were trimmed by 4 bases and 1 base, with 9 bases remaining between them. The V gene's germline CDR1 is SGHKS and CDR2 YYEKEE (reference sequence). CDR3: CASSPWGSGANVLTF. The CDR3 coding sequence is TGTGCCAGCAGCCCCTGGGGGTCTGGGGCCAACGTCCTGACTTTC.

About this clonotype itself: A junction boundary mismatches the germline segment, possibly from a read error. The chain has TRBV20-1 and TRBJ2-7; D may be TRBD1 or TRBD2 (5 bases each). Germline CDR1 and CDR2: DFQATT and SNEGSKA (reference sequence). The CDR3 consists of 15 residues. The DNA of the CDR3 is TGCAGTGCTAGGGGGGTAGGGCAGGGAGCCTACGGGCAGTACTTC. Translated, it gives CSARGVGQGAYGQYF.

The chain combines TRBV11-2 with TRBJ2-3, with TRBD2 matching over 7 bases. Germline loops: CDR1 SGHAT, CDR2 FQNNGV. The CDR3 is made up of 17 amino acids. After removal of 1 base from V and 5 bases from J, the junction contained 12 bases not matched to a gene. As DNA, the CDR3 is TGTGCCAGCAGCTTAGGCGGGACTATTACCTTTGTAGATACGCAGTATTTT. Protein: CASSLGGTITFVDTQYF.

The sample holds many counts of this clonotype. The CDR3 protein is CASINRGKETQYF. As DNA, the CDR3 is TGTGCCAGCATAAACAGGGGAAAAGAGACCCAGTACTTC. The chain uses TRBV6-6 and TRBJ2-5, with TRBD1 identical over 7 bases. The CDR3 length is 13 residues. Germline V gene sequence: CDR1 MNHNY, CDR2 SVGAGI (reference sequence). Unmatched junction bases numbered 5, after V lost 7 bases and J lost 3 bases.